This TCR beta chain stems from a study of patients and donors after allogeneic stem cell transplantation. This clonotype has at least ten counts. TCRdb recomputed calls from the RT-PCR reads with MiXCR, one row per CDR3 protein. The repertoire holds about 87,000 distinct CDR3 sequences, with approximately 5.2% as singletons. This TCR came from a human donor who was either an allogeneic HSCT recipient or a stem cell or donor lymphocyte infusion donor (not recorded which). It is not recorded whose cells these are; they may come from a transplant donor. Material for sequencing was blood, either unsorted or a sorted T cell fraction (not recorded which).

Here the CDR3 reads CASSPQTGSYGYTF. DNA for the CDR3: TGTGCCAGCAGCCCGCAGACAGGGAGTTATGGCTACACCTTC. This chain connects TRBV4-2 to TRBJ1-2, with 7 positions matching TRBD1. The CDR3 length is 14 residues. Germline V gene sequence: CDR1 LGHNA, CDR2 YNFKEQ. J gave up 5 bases and V 4 bases, and 7 bases lay outside the gene matches.